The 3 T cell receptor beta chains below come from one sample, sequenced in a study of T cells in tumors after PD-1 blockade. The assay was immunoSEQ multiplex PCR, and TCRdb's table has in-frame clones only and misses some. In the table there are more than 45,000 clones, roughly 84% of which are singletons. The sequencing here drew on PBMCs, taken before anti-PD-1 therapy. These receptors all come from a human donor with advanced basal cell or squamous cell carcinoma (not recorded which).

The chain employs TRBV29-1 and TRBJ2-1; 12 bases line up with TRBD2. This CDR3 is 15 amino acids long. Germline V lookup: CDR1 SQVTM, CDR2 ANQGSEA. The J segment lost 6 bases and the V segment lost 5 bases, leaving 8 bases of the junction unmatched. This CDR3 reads CSVSAGLAGFNEQFF. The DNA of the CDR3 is TGCAGCGTTTCCGCTGGACTAGCGGGATTCAATGAGCAGTTCTTC.

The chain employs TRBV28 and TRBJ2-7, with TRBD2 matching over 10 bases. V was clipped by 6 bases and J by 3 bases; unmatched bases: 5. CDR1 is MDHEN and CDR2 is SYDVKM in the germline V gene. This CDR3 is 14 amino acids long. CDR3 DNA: TGTGCCAGCAGACCGGGACTAGCGAACTACGAGCAGTACTTC. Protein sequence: CASRPGLANYEQYF.

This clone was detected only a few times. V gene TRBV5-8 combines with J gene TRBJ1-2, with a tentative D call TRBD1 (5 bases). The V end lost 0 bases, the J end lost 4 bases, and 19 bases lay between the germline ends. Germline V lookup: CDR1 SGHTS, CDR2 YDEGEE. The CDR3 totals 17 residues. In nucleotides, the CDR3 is TGTGCCAGCAGCTTGGCACTGCGGGGCAGGGATGTCTATGGCTACACCTTC. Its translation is CASSLALRGRDVYGYTF.